These 8 T cell receptor beta chains share one sample of origin, sequenced in a study of post-analysis software for immune sequencing data. Notes on the study in general: Roughly five TRBV segments appeared more often in patients than in controls, and TRBV5-6, TRBV5-1 and TRBV20-1 were among these.

Their target antigens are unknown. cDNA libraries for TCR beta contained unique molecular identifiers. One entry per CDR3 protein, called by TCRdb with MiXCR from the PCR reads. The sample shows roughly 700,000 distinct CDR3 sequences, about 27% of them seen only once. The specimen sequenced was blood. Receptors were obtained from a girl between 5 and 17 years old with multiple sclerosis.

The CDR3 region has the DNA TGCGCCAGCAGCGCCGGACAGGGGTCCGGGGAGCTGTTTTTT. Translated, it gives CASSAGQGSGELFF. The chain combines TRBV5-1 with TRBJ2-2; 9 nucleotides line up with TRBD1. The CDR3 spans 14 residues. V dropped 4 bases and J dropped 6; count of bases not matched to a gene: 4. Looked up from germline, CDR1 is SGHRS and CDR2 is YFSETQ.

V gene TRBV15 combines with J gene TRBJ2-7; 8 positions match TRBD1. The J call is in doubt because the DNA end fits TRBJ2-5 better. This CDR3 spans 13 amino acids. CDR1 and CDR2 (germline): LNHNV, YYDKDF (reference sequence). This chain's CDR3 is CATSLDRGETQYF. CDR3 bases: TGTGCCACCAGCCTCGACAGGGGAGAGACCCAGTACTTC.

This clonotype showed up many times. V and J are TRBV4-1 and TRBJ2-5, with a possible D match to TRBD2 (5 bases). V was trimmed by 4 bases and J by 5 bases, leaving 17 bases between them. Germline V gene data show CDR1 as MGHRA and CDR2 as YSYEKL. There are 15 residues in the CDR3. CDR3 sequence (DNA): TGCGCCAGCAGCCGAGGCCTACTAGGCGGTGAGACCCAGTACTTC. Its protein product is CASSRGLLGGETQYF.

This clonotype was found many times. The chain has TRBV27 and TRBJ2-1; 7 bases are a match to TRBD2. The V segment lost 0 bases and the J segment 2 bases; nucleotides outside the gene matches: 1. The length of the CDR3 is 15 residues. Germline assignment: CDR1 MNHEY and CDR2 SMNVEV (reference sequence). CDR3 residues: CASSLSLAAYNEQFF. The CDR3 DNA is TGTGCCAGCAGTTTATCGCTAGCGGCCTACAATGAGCAGTTCTTC.

The chain joins TRBV5-1 to TRBJ2-3; D is possibly TRBD2 (6 bases). CDR1 and CDR2 from the germline V gene are SGHRS and YFSETQ. The CDR3 has 14 amino acids. Trimming cost V 7 bases and J 5 bases, with 17 bases left between them. DNA for the CDR3: TGCGCCAGCCTGAGGGGAGGTGTGGAAGATACGCAGTATTTT. Its protein is CASLRGGVEDTQYF.

This clonotype was observed a few times. This chain connects TRBV4-3 to TRBJ1-1; D gene unclear. The germline gives CDR1 LGHNA, CDR2 YSLEER. V lost 0 bases and J 1 base, leaving 12 bases between the germline ends. The CDR3 extends over 16 amino acids. DNA for the CDR3: TGCGCCAGCAGCCAAGATGGAGGGATTGGGAACACTGAAGCTTTCTTT. Translated: CASSQDGGIGNTEAFF.

The chain carries TRBV4-1 and TRBJ1-1, with D uncertain. With 0 bases removed from V and 1 base from J, the gap between germline ends came to 9 bases. This CDR3 contains 15 residues. Germline-derived CDR1 and CDR2 are MGHRA and YSYEKL. CDR3 in DNA: TGCGCCAGCAGCCAAGATACCCGGGGGAACACTGAAGCTTTCTTT. Protein sequence: CASSQDTRGNTEAFF.

The V gene is TRBV14, the J gene TRBJ2-1, with 7 positions matching TRBD2. Per the germline V gene, CDR1 is SGHDN and CDR2 is FVKESK. The length of the CDR3 is 15 residues. V lost 3 bases and J lost 5; bases outside the gene matches: 7. CDR3 sequence reads: CASSHRGRSNNEQFF. The CDR3 region has the DNA TGTGCCAGCAGCCACCGCGGGAGAAGCAACAATGAGCAGTTCTTC.